Following are 25 T cell receptor beta chains from one sample sequenced in a study of PD-1 blockade in classical Hodgkin lymphoma. The time point here: cycle 4 day 1 (C4D1), after 6 weeks of nivolumab. Every patient was affected by relapse after autologous stem cell transplantation, while exposure to brentuximab vedotin was not uniform. Researchers pulled CD8+ T cells out of thawed PBMCs using magnetic negative selection. Method: immunoSEQ multiplex PCR; TCRdb's copy keeps in-frame clones and lacks some. The sample carries fewer than 4,000 clones, 75% to 90% recorded once. Sequencing was performed on CD8+ T cells from blood, taken before the fourth cycle of nivolumab. The source of these receptors is a human donor with classical Hodgkin lymphoma.

Relative to its sample, this clone is large. The chain couples TRBV2 to TRBJ2-7; TRBD1 matches 8 bases. The CDR3 loop spans 16 amino acids. Germline values: CDR1 SNHLY, CDR2 FYNNEI. Trimming removed 0 bases from V and 5 bases from J; junction bases left unmatched: 9. This CDR3 is CASSEASGGYFNEQYF. Here the CDR3 DNA reads TGTGCCAGCAGTGAAGCCTCAGGGGGCTATTTCAACGAGCAGTACTTC. Filled out from reference TRBV2 and TRBJ2-7, the complete variable domain reads EPEVTQTPSHQVTQMGQEVILRCVPISNHLYFYWYRQILGQKVEFLVSFYNNEISEKSEIFDDQFSVERPDGSNFTLKIRSTKLEDSAMYFCASSEASGGYFNEQYFGPGTRLTVT.

The gene calls are TRBV27 and TRBJ2-5, with TRBD1 matching over 12 bases. The CDR3 is made up of 15 amino acids. Germline V CDR1 and CDR2: MNHEY, SMNVEV (reference sequence). J was trimmed by 4 bases and V by 2 bases; bases with no gene match: 2. The CDR3 DNA sequence: TGTGCCAGCAGTTTAGGGACAGGGGGCGGAGAGACCCAGTACTTC. Its translation is CASSLGTGGGETQYF.

The chain employs TRBV7-9 and TRBJ1-5; a weak D match, TRBD1 (6 bases). This CDR3 has 14 amino acids. The V gene lost 1 base and the J gene lost 2 bases, with 6 bases spanning the gap. From germline, CDR1 is SEHNR and CDR2 FQNEAQ (reference sequence). The CDR3 coding sequence is TGTGCCAGCAGCTTAGGACAGGGCAATCAGCCCCAGCATTTT. Translated: CASSLGQGNQPQHF.

This chain joins TRBV18 and TRBJ1-4; TRBD1 aligns across 7 bases. Trimming cost V 6 bases and J 6 bases; bases outside gene matches: 16. This CDR3 region has 17 residues. Germline V gene lookup returns CDR1 KGHSH and CDR2 LQKENI. The CDR3 DNA reads as TGTGCCAGCTCCCCCAGGGGGGGGGCTCCTGTGGATGAAAAACTGTTTTTT. Translation gives CASSPRGGAPVDEKLFF.

The chain combines TRBV9 with TRBJ2-7, with 9 nucleotides matching TRBD1. Germline V CDR1 and CDR2: SGDLS, YYNGEE. The CDR3 sequence is 15 residues long. V dropped 4 bases and J dropped 2; count of bases not matched to a gene: 7. CDR3 protein: CASSPRTGDAYEQYF. Written as DNA, the CDR3 is TGTGCCAGCAGCCCCCGGACAGGGGATGCCTACGAGCAGTACTTC.

About this clone: Other DNA sequences in the sample encode the same CDR3. The chain carries TRBV2 and TRBJ2-7; no reliable D call. CDR3 length equals 11 residues. The ends were cut back, 7 bases at V and 4 bases at J, with 8 bases in the middle. Germline-derived CDR1 and CDR2 are SNHLY and FYNNEI. The CDR3 DNA reads as TGTGCCAGCACGGGTAGATACGAGCAGTACTTC. Residues: CASTGRYEQYF.

The chain recombines TRBV11-3 with TRBJ2-2; maybe TRBD2 (5 bases). The CDR3 totals 15 residues. Per germline, CDR1 SGHNT and CDR2 YENEEA. V was pared by 5 bases and J by 0 bases, with 10 bases between. CDR3 sequence reads: CASSPTRSNTGELFF. Here the CDR3 DNA reads TGTGCCAGCAGCCCTACTAGGTCGAACACCGGGGAGCTGTTTTTT.

The chain carries TRBV30 and TRBJ2-5; 8 nucleotides line up with TRBD2. The J call may be faulty, since TRBJ2-7 better matches the DNA end. The length of the CDR3 is 15 residues. CDR1 GTSNPN and CDR2 SVGIG come from the germline V gene (reference sequence). The CDR3 here is CAWSGPGTRPYEQYF. CDR3 DNA: TGTGCCTGGAGTGGTCCGGGGACTAGACCCTACGAGCAGTACTTC.

The chain has TRBV27 and TRBJ1-4, with D possibly TRBD1 on 5 matching bases. V lost 4 bases, J lost 2 bases, and 17 bases lay in between. The CDR3 is made up of 17 amino acids. The germline V gene has CDR1 MNHEY and CDR2 SMNVEV (reference sequence). Here the CDR3 DNA reads TGTGCCAGCAGTTGGAACGCTTTGACAGCGACTAATGAAAAACTGTTTTTT. It translates to CASSWNALTATNEKLFF. The full variable domain, rest sourced from reference TRBV27 and TRBJ1-4, is EAQVTQNPRYLITVTGKKLTVTCSQNMNHEYMSWYRQDPGLGLRQIYYSMNVEVTDKGDVPEGYKVSRKEKRNFPLILESPSPNQTSLYFCASSWNALTATNEKLFFGSGTQLSVL.

This chain connects TRBV7-9 to TRBJ2-7; 7 nucleotides agree with TRBD1. V shed 5 bases, J shed 4 bases, and the junction held 14 bases outside the gene matches. The CDR3 length is 16 residues. The germline CDR1 and CDR2 sequences are SEHNR and FQNEAQ (reference sequence). This chain's CDR3 is CASSPPLGQPAYEQYF. The CDR3 DNA reads as TGTGCCAGCAGCCCCCCCTTGGGACAGCCAGCGTACGAGCAGTACTTC.

The J gene is TRBJ2-2, the V gene TRBV5-1; unclear D gene. Germline values: CDR1 SGHRS, CDR2 YFSETQ. The CDR3 runs to 14 residues. Trimming removed 5 bases at V and 0 bases at J, with 8 bases between. The CDR3 loop reads CASRDGSNTGELFF. Here the CDR3 DNA reads TGCGCCAGCAGGGACGGATCGAACACCGGGGAGCTGTTTTTT.

The chain has TRBV4-3 and TRBJ1-4; 8 bases line up with TRBD1. The CDR3 is made up of 17 amino acids. After removal of 1 base from V and 4 bases from J, the junction contained 8 bases not matched to a gene. Germline V gene sequence: CDR1 LGHNA, CDR2 YSLEER. The CDR3 bases are TGCGCCAGCAGCCAAGCCCAACTGACAGGGGTTAATGAAAAACTGTTTTTT. Translating it yields CASSQAQLTGVNEKLFF.

The chain recombines TRBV5-1 with TRBJ2-7, with D tentatively TRBD2 (5 bases). The CDR3 totals 15 residues. The germline V gene encodes CDR1 SGHRS and CDR2 YFSETQ. The germline V and J ends were trimmed by 3 bases and 6 bases, with 19 bases remaining between them. The CDR3: CASSWLAGVNSEQYF. In nucleotides, the CDR3 is TGCGCCAGCAGCTGGCTGGCCGGGGTGAACTCCGAGCAGTACTTC.

The chain couples TRBV9 to TRBJ1-5; D not certain. Germline CDR1 reads SGDLS; CDR2 reads YYNGEE. V shed 4 bases and J shed 0 bases, with 8 bases lying between them. This CDR3 region has 14 residues. The CDR3 here is CASSTLDSNQPQHF. The CDR3 nucleotides read TGTGCCAGCAGCACACTAGATAGCAATCAGCCCCAGCATTTT. Combining the CDR3 with reference TRBV9 and TRBJ1-5 gives the whole variable domain DSGVTQTPKHLITATGQRVTLRCSPRSGDLSVYWYQQSLDQGLQFLIQYYNGEERAKGNILERFSAQQFPDLHSELNLSSLELGDSALYFCASSTLDSNQPQHFGDGTRLSIL.

The CDR3 DNA reads TGTGCCAGCAGACAAATCCCGGGACAGGGGTACAATGAGCAGTTCTTC. The encoded protein is CASRQIPGQGYNEQFF. The rearrangement joins TRBV27 to TRBJ2-1; TRBD1 aligns across 10 bases. CDR1 MNHEY and CDR2 SMNVEV come from the germline V gene (reference sequence). The junction had 9 bases not matched to a gene; V was cut back by 6 bases and J by 4 bases. The CDR3 length is 16 residues.

V usage is TRBV10-3 and J usage is TRBJ2-7; D tentatively fits TRBD1 or TRBD2 (5 bases each). V lost 4 bases to trimming and J lost 0 bases, with 22 bases between them. This CDR3 has 18 amino acids. Germline CDR1 ENHRY, CDR2 SYGVKD. CDR3 sequence: CAISAPRDGPLHSYEQYF. For the CDR3, the DNA is TGTGCCATCAGTGCCCCCCGGGACGGTCCCCTCCACTCCTACGAGCAGTACTTC.

The CDR3 sequence is CASSLDAEFTDTQYF. CDR3 sequence (DNA): TGTGCCAGCAGCTTAGACGCAGAATTCACAGATACGCAGTATTTT. The chain recombines TRBV7-9 with TRBJ2-3; no reliable D call. Trimming left V 1 base short and J 2 bases short, with 10 bases between. The V gene's germline CDR1 is SEHNR and CDR2 FQNEAQ (reference sequence). The CDR3 consists of 15 residues. The complete variable domain, with remaining parts taken from reference TRBV7-9 and TRBJ2-3, reads DTGVSQNPRHKITKRGQNVTFRCDPISEHNRLYWYRQTLGQGPEFLTYFQNEAQLEKSRLLSDRFSAERPKGSFSTLEIQRTEQGDSAMYLCASSLDAEFTDTQYFGPGTRLTVL.

The DNA of the CDR3 is TGTGCCAGTAGTATTACGGCAGGAGTGAACACTGAAGCTTTCTTT. Protein: CASSITAGVNTEAFF. The chain couples TRBV19 to TRBJ1-1; D gene unclear. The CDR3 covers 15 residues. Germline-derived CDR1 and CDR2 are LNHDA and SQIVND (reference sequence). V lost 3 bases and J lost 0, with 11 bases in between.

This chain joins TRBV27 and TRBJ1-5; the match to TRBD1 covers 8 bases. The CDR3 sequence is 15 residues long. The V and J ends lost 3 bases and 6 bases, in that order; junction bases with no gene match: 7. CDR1 is MNHEY and CDR2 is SMNVEV in the germline V gene (reference sequence). As DNA, the CDR3 is TGTGCCAGCAGTTTTACAGGGGGTTCTAGTCAGCCCCAGCATTTT. This encodes CASSFTGGSSQPQHF.

The CDR3 nucleotides read TGTGCCATCAGCCCGTTAGACAGGGAGTACGAGCAGTACTTC. It codes for CAISPLDREYEQYF. The genes are TRBV10-3 and TRBJ2-7; 7 bases match TRBD1. The germline gives CDR1 ENHRY, CDR2 SYGVKD. The CDR3 sequence is 14 residues long. The trim removed 6 bases at V and 4 bases at J, leaving 9 bases unmatched.

The rearrangement links TRBV19 to TRBJ1-2; possibly TRBD1 for D (6 bases). Trimming stripped 1 base from V and 5 bases from J, with 23 bases between. Per germline, CDR1 LNHDA and CDR2 SQIVND (reference sequence). This CDR3 has 18 amino acids. The CDR3 reads CASSIAPDRLEDWYGYTF. The CDR3 DNA reads as TGTGCCAGTAGTATAGCCCCCGACAGGTTAGAAGATTGGTATGGCTACACCTTC.

The chain employs TRBV10-3 and TRBJ2-1; TRBD1 is a possible D gene (6 bases). This CDR3 comprises 17 residues. The V gene lost 1 base and the J gene lost 1 base, with 14 bases spanning the gap. CDR1 ENHRY and CDR2 SYGVKD come from the germline V gene. CDR3 sequence reads: CAISEYWAGESYNEQFF. CDR3 nucleotide sequence: TGTGCCATCAGTGAGTATTGGGCAGGGGAGTCCTACAATGAGCAGTTCTTC.

The gene calls are TRBV6-5 and TRBJ1-1; 10 bases are a match to TRBD1. Trimming at V came to 7 bases and at J to 4 bases, leaving 6 bases not matched to a gene. CDR3 length equals 14 residues. The V gene's germline CDR1 is MNHEY and CDR2 SVGAGI. CDR3 DNA sequence: TGTGCCAGCAAACCGGGACAGGGGAGCACTGAAGCTTTCTTT. This translates into CASKPGQGSTEAFF.

The chain combines TRBV11-2 with TRBJ1-1; TRBD1 is a possible D gene (6 bases). CDR3 length: 12 residues. The germline CDR1 and CDR2 sequences are SGHAT and FQNNGV. V was trimmed by 5 bases and J by 5 bases, leaving 9 bases between them. The CDR3 reads CASSPQGTEAFF. The CDR3 nucleotides read TGTGCCAGCAGCCCACAGGGAACTGAAGCTTTCTTT.

This sequence joins TRBV2 and TRBJ2-1; 7 bases agree with TRBD1. The CDR3 is 12 residues long. Losses at the gene ends were 10 bases for V and 8 bases for J; bases not matched to a gene: 8. Germline V gene data show CDR1 as SNHLY and CDR2 as FYNNEI. The CDR3 bases are TGTGCCACTTCGACAGGGACGGATGAGCAGTTCTTC. Its protein product is CATSTGTDEQFF.